The source of this TCR beta chain is a study of blood T cell repertoires in COVID-19. The overall study: In each case, the material was cDNA or gDNA derived from T cells, B-cell-depleted T cells, or PBMCs.

Per the original data handling: By means of reference gene primer amplification, nucleated cell counts were estimated. Clones were sequenced by immunoSEQ multiplex PCR, and TCRdb holds only the in-frame ones, with some missing. V and J calls and clone size come straight from that table; D and trimming were deduced from the DNA. Altogether roughly 78,000 clones are present, less than 85% being singletons, with the ten largest covering 15% to 20%. This receptor was obtained from a woman at least 80 years old with acute or convalescent COVID-19. Sequencing used peripheral blood.

Here the CDR3 reads CASRRQGAHGYTF. CDR3 in DNA: TGTGCCAGCAGAAGACAGGGGGCGCATGGCTACACCTTC. The chain employs TRBV6-5 and TRBJ1-2; TRBD1 matches 10 bases. CDR1 is MNHEY, CDR2 SVGAGI, per germline. The CDR3 length is 13 residues. Germline trimming cut 6 bases from V and 6 bases from J; bases unmatched to any gene: 4.